One T cell receptor beta chain is described in this entry. No antigen is known for it. This sample is part of a study of cytomegalovirus exposure and HLA in healthy donors. Study background: Assignment to the Caucasian-associated ancestry cluster applied to 75% to 85% of the approximately 400 genotyped donors. Overall study findings and caveats: The authors later linked a missense DCLRE1C variant to TCR beta V- and J-gene trimming.

Germline V gene data show CDR1 as MDHEN and CDR2 as SYDVKM. After removal of 4 bases from V and 3 bases from J, the junction contained 10 bases not matched to a gene. This CDR3 is 16 amino acids long. The primer mix had 60 Vbeta and 13 Jbeta primers. Clones were sequenced by immunoSEQ multiplex PCR, and TCRdb holds only the in-frame ones, with some missing. Found here are about 140,000 clones, roughly three quarters of them singletons; the top ten hold approximately 2%. Sequencing was done on a sample of PBMCs. This chain uses TRBV28 with TRBJ2-7, with TRBD2 matching 9 bases. This receptor was identified in a man aged 25 to 40 in good health and CMV-seronegative. The CDR3 nucleotides read TGTGCCAGCAGTTCGGGACTAGCCTTGTTAGACTACGAGCAGTACTTC. Protein: CASSSGLALLDYEQYF.